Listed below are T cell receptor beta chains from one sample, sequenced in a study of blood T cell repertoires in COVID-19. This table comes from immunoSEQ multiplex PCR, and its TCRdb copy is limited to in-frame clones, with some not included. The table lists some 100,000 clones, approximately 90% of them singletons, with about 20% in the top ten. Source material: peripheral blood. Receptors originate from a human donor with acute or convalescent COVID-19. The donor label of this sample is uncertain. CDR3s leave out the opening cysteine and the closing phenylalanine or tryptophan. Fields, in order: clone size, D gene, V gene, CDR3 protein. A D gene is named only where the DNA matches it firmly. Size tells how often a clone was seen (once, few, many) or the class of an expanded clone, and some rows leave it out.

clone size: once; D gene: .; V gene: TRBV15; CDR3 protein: ATSRVGVDEKLF
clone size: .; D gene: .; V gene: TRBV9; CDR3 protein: ASSVGAGWGSYNSPLH
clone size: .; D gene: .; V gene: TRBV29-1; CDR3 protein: SVDLGDGGSYEQY
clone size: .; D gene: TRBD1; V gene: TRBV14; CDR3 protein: ASSQNRGPYEQY
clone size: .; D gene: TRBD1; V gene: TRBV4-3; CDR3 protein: ASSQGRQGDNEQF
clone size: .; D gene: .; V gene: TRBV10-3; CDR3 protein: AISVEGSGNTIY
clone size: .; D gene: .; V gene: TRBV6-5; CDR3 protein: ASSYSGDRMKKLF
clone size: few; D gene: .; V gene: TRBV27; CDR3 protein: ASRRLGRDEQY
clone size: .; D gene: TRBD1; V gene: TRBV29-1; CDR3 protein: SVDTLGTAKIQETQY
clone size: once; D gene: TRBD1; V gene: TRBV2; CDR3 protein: ASSPGQGRYGYT
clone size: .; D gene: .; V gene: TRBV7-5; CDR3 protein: VRRHNSGNTIY
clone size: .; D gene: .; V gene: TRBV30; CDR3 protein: AWSGLGPNNEQF
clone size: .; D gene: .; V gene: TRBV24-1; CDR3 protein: ATSDLGPKGDTQY
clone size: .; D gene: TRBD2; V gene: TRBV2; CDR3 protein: ASKFAGADDTQY
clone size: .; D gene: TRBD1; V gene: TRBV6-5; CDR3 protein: ASSPDRGPGNTIY
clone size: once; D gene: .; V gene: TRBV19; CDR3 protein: ASSIASTSNEKLF
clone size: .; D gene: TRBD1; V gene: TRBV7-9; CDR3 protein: ASSLEGQGDSPLH
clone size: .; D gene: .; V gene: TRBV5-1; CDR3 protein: ASKLAISGNTIY
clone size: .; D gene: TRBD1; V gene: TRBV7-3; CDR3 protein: ASSLGQENTEAF
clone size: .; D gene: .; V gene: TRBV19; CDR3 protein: ASSRDSTPTNYGYT
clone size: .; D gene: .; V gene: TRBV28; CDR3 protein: ASSPPLGAPYNEQF
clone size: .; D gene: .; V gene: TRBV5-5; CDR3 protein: ASSAGRGFTNTEAF
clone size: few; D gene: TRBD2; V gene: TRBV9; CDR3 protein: ASSATSGYTDTQY
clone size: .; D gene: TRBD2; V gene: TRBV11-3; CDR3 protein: ASSFEPPPTSGGATDTQY
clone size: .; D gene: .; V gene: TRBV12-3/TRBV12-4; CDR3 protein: ASSVVERDTQY
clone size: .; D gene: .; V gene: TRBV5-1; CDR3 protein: ASSPRGGNQPQH
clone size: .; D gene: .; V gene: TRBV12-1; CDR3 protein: ASSLRLESQY
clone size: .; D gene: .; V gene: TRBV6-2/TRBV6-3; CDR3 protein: ASSDTGEQF
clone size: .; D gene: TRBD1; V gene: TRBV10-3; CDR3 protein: AISGTGQGDSPLH
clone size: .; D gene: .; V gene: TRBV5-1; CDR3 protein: ASSLGDTYSNQPQH
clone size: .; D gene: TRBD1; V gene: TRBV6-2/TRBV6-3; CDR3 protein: ASSWDRGNYGYT
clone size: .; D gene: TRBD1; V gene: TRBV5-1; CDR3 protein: ASSIAGTVTPLTNTGELF
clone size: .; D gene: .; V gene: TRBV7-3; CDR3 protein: ASSLTGGMGEKLF
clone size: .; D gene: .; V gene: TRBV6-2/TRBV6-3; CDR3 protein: ASSYSQLNSPLH
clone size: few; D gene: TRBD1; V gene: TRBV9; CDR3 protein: ASSLGTAYSYEQY
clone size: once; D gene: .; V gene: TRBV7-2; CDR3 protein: ASSLVVAVTQETQY
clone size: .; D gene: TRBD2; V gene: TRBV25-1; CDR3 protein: ASSEFGSGSYNEQF
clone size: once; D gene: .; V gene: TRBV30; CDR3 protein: AWRSGGANVLT
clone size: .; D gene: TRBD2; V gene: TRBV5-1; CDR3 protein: ASSLGLAGGQVEQF
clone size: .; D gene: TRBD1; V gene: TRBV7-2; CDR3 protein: ASSPGVGQGQYEQY
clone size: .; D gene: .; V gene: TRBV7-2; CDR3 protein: ASSNWGPQETQY
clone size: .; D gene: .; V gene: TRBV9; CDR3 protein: ASSAGGATNEKLF